This TCR beta chain derives from a study of control samples from healthy donors and cancer patients. Measured with immunoSEQ multiplex PCR; TCRdb has only the in-frame clones, and not every one. The sample holds 80,000 to 100,000 clones, 80% to 90% seen once. Germline V gene data show CDR1 as SGHTA and CDR2 as FQGNSA. The CDR3 has 16 amino acids. Trimming removed 2 bases from V and 4 bases from J; junction bases left unmatched: 5. The receptor was derived from a man aged 25 to 40 in good health. Sequencing input: blood. This chain joins TRBV7-2 and TRBJ2-1; 10 nucleotides line up with TRBD2. The CDR3 nucleotides are TGTGCCAGCAGCTTACTTTCACTAGCGGGGTACAATGAGCAGTTCTTC. This codes for CASSLLSLAGYNEQFF. The full variable domain, in which reference TRBV7-2 and TRBJ2-1 provide the parts outside the CDR3, is GAGVSQSPSNKVTEKGKDVELRCDPISGHTALYWYRQSLGQGLEFLIYFQGNSAPDKSGLPSDRFSAERTGGSVSTLTIQRTQQEDSAVYLCASSLLSLAGYNEQFFGPGTRLTVL.